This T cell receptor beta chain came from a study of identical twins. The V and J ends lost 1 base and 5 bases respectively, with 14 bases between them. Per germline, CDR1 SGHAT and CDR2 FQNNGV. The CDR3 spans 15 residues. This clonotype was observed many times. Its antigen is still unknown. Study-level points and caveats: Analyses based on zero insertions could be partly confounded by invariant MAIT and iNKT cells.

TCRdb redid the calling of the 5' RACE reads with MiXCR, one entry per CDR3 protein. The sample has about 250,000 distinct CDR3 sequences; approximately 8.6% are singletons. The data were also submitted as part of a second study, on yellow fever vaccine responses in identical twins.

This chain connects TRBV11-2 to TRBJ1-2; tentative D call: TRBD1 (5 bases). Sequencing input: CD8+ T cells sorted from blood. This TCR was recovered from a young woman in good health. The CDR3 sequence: CASSLGQGGLYGYTF. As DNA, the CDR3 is TGTGCCAGCAGCTTAGGGCAGGGAGGATTGTATGGCTACACCTTC.